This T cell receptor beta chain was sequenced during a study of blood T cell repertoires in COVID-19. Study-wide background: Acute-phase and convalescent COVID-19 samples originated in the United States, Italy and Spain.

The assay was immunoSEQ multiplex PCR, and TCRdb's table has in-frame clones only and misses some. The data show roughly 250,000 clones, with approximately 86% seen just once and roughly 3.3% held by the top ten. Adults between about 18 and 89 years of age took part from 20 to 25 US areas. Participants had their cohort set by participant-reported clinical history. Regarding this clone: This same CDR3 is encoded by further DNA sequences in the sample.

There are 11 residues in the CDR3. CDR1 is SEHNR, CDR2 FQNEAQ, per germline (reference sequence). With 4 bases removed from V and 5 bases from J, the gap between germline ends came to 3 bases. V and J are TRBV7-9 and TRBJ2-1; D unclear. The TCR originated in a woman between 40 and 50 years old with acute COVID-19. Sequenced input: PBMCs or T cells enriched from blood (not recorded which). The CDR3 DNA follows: TGTGCCAGCAGCTATAACAATGAGCAGTTCTTC. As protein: CASSYNNEQFF.